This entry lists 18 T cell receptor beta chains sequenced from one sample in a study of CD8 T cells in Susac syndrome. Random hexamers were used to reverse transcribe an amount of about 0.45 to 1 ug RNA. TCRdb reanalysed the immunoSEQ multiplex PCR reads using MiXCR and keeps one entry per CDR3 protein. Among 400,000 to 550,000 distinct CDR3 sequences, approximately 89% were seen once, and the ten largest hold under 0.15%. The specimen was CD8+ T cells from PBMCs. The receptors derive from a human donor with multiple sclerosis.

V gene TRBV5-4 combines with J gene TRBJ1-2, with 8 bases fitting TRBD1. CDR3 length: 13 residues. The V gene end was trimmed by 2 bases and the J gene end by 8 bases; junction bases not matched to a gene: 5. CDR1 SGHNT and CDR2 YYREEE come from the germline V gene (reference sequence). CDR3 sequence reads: CASSFTGGEGYTF. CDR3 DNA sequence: TGTGCCAGCAGCTTTACAGGGGGAGAGGGCTACACCTTC.

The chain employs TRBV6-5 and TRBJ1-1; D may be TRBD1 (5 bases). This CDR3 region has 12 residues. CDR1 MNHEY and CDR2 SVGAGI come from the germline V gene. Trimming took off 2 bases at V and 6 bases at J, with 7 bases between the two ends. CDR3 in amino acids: CASSYQGSEAFF. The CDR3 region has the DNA TGTGCCAGCAGTTACCAGGGATCTGAAGCTTTCTTT.

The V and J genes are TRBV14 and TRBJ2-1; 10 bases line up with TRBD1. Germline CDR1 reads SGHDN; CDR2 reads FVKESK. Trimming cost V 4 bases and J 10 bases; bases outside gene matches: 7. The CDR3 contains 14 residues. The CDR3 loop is CASSPPGTGVEQFF. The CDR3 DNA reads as TGTGCCAGCAGCCCGCCCGGGACAGGGGTGGAGCAGTTCTTC.

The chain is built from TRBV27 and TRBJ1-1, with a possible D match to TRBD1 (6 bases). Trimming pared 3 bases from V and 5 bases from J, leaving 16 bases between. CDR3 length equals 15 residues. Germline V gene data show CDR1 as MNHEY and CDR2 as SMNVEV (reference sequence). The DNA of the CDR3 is TGTGCCAGCAGTTTTTCCGTCACAGGGTTGACTGAAGCTTTCTTT. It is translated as CASSFSVTGLTEAFF.

The DNA for the CDR3 is TGTGCCACCAGCTTTAGCCCAGGGTCCTACAATGAGCAGTTCTTC. Translation: CATSFSPGSYNEQFF. V and J are TRBV15 and TRBJ2-1, with D perhaps TRBD1 (5 bases). The V gene lost 5 bases and the J gene lost 1 base, with 12 bases spanning the gap. The germline CDR1 and CDR2 sequences are LNHNV and YYDKDF (reference sequence). The CDR3 has 15 amino acids.

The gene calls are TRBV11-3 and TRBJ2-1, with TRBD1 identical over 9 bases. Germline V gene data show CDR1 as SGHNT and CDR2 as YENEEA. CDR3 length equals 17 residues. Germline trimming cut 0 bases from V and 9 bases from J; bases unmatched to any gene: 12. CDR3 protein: CASSLEQGTGPKGEQFF. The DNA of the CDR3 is TGTGCCAGCAGCTTAGAACAGGGGACAGGGCCTAAGGGTGAGCAGTTCTTC.

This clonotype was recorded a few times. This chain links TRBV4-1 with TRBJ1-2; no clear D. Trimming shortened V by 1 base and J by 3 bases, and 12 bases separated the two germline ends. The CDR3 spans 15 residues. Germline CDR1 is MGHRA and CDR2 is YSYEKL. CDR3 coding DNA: TGCGCCAGCAGCCAAGTCGCCAGAACGGACTATGGCTACACCTTC. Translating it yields CASSQVARTDYGYTF.

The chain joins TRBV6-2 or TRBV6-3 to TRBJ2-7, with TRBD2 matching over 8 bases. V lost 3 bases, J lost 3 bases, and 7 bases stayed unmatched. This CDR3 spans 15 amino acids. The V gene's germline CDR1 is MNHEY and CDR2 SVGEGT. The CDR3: CASSYGLASNYEQYF. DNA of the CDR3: TGTGCCAGCAGTTATGGACTAGCTAGTAACTACGAGCAGTACTTC.

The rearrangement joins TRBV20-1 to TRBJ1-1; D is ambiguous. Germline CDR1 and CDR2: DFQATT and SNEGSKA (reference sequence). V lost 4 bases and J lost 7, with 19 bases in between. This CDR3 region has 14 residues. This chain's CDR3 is CSAMGDEARIEAFF. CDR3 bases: TGCAGTGCTATGGGTGACGAGGCAAGGATTGAAGCTTTCTTT.

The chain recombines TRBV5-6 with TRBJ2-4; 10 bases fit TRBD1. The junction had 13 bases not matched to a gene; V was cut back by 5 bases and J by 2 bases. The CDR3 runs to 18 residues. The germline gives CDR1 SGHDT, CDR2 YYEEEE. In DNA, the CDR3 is TGTGCCAGCAGACGGTACAGGACAGGGGGAGCCACCAAAAACATTCAGTACTTC. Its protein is CASRRYRTGGATKNIQYF.

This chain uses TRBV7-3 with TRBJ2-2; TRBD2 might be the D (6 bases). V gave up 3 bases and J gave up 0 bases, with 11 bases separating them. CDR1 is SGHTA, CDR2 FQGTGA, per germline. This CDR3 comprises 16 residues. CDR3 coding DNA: TGTGCCAGCAGCTTGGGACTTACTTCGAACACCGGGGAGCTGTTTTTT. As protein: CASSLGLTSNTGELFF.

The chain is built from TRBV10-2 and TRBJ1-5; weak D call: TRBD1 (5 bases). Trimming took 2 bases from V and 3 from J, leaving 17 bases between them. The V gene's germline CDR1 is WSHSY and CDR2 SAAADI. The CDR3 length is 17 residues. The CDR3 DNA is TGCGCCAGCAGTGAGGGGATACCCGGGACTCCCAATCAGCCCCAGCATTTT. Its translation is CASSEGIPGTPNQPQHF.

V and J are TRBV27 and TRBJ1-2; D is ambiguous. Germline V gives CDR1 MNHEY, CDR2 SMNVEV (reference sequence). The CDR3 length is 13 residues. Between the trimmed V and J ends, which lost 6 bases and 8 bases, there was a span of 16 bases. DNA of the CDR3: TGTGCCAGCAGCCCCCCGGGAGGGAGCGGCTACACCTTC. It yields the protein CASSPPGGSGYTF.

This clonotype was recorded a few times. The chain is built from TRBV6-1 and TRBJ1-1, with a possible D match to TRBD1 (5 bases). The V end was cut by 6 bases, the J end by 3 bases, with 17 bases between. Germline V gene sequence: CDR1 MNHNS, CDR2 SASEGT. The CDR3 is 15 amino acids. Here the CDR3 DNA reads TGTGCCAGCAGACATTCAGGGTCAAGAGACACTGAAGCTTTCTTT. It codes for CASRHSGSRDTEAFF.

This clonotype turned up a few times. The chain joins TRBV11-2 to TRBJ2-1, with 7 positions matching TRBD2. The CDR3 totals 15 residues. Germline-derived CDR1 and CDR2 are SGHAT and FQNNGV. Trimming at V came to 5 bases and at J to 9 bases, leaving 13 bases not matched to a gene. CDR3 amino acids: CASSDRETSWSEQFF. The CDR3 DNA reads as TGTGCCAGCAGCGACCGAGAGACTAGCTGGAGTGAGCAGTTCTTC.

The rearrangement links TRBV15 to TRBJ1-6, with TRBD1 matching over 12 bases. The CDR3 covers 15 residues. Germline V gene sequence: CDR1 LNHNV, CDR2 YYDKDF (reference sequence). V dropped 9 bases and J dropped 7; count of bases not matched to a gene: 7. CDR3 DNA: TGTGCCACATCCCGGGACAGGGGGCGAAATTCACCCCTCCACTTT. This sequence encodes CATSRDRGRNSPLHF.

This CDR3 is CASSQEEVWGGYMNTEAFF. Written as DNA, the CDR3 is TGTGCCAGCAGCCAAGAAGAGGTTTGGGGCGGGTACATGAACACTGAAGCTTTCTTT. The J gene is TRBJ1-1, the V gene TRBV3-1; perhaps TRBD1 as D (5 bases). The germline gives CDR1 LGHDT, CDR2 YNNKEL (reference sequence). The V end was cut by 0 bases, the J end by 0 bases, with 20 bases between. CDR3 length: 19 amino acids.

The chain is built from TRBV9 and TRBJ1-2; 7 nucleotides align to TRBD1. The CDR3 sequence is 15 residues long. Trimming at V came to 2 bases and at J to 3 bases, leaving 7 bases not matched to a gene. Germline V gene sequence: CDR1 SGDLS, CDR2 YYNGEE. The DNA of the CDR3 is TGTGCCAGCAGCGTCTCAGGGGGTAGTGACTATGGCTACACCTTC. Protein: CASSVSGGSDYGYTF. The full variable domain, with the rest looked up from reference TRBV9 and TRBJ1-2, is DSGVTQTPKHLITATGQRVTLRCSPRSGDLSVYWYQQSLDQGLQFLIQYYNGEERAKGNILERFSAQQFPDLHSELNLSSLELGDSALYFCASSVSGGSDYGYTFGSGTRLTVV.